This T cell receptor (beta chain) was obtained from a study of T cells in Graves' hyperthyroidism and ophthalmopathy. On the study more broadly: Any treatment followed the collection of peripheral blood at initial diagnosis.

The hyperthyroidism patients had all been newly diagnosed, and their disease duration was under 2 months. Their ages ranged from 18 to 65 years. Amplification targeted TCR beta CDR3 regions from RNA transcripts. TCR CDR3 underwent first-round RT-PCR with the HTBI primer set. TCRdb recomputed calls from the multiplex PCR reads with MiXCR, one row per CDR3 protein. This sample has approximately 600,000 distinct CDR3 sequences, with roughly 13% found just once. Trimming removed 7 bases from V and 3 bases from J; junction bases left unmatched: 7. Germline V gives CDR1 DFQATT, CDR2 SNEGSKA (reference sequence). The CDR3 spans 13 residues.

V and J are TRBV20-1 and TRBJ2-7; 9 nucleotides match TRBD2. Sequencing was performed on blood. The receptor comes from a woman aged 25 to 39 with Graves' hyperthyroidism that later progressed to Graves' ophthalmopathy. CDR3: CSGPGLAHYEQYF. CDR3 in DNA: TGCAGTGGCCCGGGACTAGCACACTACGAGCAGTACTTC.